What follows describes a single T cell receptor (beta chain). Its target is unknown. This entry belongs to a study of post-analysis software for immune sequencing data. The ends lost 3 bases at V and 4 bases at J; junction bases unmatched: 11. CDR1 is SQVTM, CDR2 ANQGSEA, per germline. This CDR3 comprises 15 residues. The library was made from cDNA and included unique molecular identifiers. Using its own MiXCR run on the PCR reads, TCRdb lists one record per CDR3 protein. Among 820,000 or so distinct CDR3 sequences listed, about 53% were seen once. Study-wide findings and caveats: The five TRBV segments detected at higher frequency in patients than in controls included TRBV5-6, TRBV5-1 and TRBV20-1.

The sequencing input was blood. This sequence joins TRBV29-1 and TRBJ2-5, with 7 bases that match TRBD2. This clonotype originated in a girl aged 5 to 17 with multiple sclerosis. The CDR3 coding sequence is TGCAGCGTTGATCCCTCCAGGACGGGGGGAGAGACCCAGTACTTC. This sequence encodes CSVDPSRTGGETQYF.